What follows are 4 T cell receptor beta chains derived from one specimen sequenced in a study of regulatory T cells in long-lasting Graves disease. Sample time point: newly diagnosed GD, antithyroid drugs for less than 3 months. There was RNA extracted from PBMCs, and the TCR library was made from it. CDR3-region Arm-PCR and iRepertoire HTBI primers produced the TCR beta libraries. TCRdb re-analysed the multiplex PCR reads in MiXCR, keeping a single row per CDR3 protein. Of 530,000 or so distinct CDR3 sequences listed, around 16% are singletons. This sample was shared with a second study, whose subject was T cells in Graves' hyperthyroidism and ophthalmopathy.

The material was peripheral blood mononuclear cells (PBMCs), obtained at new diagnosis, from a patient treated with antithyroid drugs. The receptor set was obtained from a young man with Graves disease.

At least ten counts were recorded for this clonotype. CDR3 sequence: CASSLVARGLDEQYF. CDR3 nucleotide sequence: TGCGCCAGCAGCTTGGTAGCCAGGGGGTTAGACGAGCAGTACTTC. The genes are TRBV5-1 and TRBJ2-7, with TRBD1 identical over 7 bases. CDR1 and CDR2 (germline): SGHRS, YFSETQ. Germline trimming cut 0 bases from V and 5 bases from J; bases unmatched to any gene: 8. The CDR3 has 15 residues.

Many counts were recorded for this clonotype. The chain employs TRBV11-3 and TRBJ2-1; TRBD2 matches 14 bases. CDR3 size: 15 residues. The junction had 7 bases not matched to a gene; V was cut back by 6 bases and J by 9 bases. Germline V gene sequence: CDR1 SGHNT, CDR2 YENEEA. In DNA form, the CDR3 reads TGTGCCAGCAGTCCCGGGACTAGCGGGAGTCGTGAGCAGTTCTTC. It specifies CASSPGTSGSREQFF. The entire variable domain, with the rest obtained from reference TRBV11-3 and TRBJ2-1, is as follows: EAGVVQSPRYKIIEKKQPVAFWCNPISGHNTLYWYLQNLGQGPELLIRYENEEAVDDSQLPKDRFSAERLKGVDSTLKIQPAELGDSAVYLCASSPGTSGSREQFFGPGTRLTVL.

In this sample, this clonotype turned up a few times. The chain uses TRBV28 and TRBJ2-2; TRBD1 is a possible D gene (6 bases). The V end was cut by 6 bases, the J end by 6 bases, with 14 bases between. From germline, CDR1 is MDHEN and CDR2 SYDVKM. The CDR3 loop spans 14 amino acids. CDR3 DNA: TGTGCCAGCAGACAGGGCCAAAGGCCCGGGGAGCTGTTTTTT. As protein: CASRQGQRPGELFF.

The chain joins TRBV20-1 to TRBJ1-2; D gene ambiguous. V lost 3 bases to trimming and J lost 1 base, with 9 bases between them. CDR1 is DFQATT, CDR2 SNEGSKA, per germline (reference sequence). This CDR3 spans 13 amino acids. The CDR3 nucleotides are TGCAGTGCTAGGGCGTCACATAACTATGGCTACACCTTC. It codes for CSARASHNYGYTF.